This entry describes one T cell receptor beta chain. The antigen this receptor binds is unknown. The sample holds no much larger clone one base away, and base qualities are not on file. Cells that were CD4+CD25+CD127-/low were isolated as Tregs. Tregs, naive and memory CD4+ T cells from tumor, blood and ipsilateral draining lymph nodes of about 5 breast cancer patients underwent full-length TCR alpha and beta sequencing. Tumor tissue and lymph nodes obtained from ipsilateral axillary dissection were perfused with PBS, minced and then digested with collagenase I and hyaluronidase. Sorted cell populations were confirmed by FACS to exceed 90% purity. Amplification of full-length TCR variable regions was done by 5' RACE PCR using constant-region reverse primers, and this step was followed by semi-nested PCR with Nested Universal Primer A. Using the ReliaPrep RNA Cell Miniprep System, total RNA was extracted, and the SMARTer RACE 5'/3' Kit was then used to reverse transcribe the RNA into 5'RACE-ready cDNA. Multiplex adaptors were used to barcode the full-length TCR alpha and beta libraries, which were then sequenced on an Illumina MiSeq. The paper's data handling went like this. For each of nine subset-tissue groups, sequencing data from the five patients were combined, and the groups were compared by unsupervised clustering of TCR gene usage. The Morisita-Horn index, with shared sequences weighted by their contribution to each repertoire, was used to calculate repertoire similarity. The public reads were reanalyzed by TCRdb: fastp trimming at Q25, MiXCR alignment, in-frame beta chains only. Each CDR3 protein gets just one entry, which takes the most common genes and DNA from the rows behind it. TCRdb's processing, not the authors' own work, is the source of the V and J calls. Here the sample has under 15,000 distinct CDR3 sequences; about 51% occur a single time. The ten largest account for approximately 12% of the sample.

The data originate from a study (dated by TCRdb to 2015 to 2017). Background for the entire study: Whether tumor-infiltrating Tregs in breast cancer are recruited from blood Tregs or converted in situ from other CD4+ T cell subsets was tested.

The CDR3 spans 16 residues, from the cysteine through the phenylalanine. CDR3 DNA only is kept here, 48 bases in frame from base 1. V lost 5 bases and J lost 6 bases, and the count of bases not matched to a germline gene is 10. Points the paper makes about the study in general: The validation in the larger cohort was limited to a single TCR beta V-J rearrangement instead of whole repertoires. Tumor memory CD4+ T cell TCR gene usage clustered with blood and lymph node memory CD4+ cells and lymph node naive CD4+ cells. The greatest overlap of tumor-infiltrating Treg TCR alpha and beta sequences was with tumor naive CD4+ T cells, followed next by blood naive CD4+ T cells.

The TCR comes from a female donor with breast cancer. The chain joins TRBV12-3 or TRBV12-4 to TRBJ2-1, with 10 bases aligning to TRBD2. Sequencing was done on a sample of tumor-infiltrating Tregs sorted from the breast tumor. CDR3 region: CASSPQGQREGNEQFF. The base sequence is TGTGCCAGCAGTCCCCAAGGGCAGCGGGAGGGCAATGAGCAGTTCTTC.